This entry lists 29 T cell receptor beta chains sequenced from one sample in a study of T cell clusters in autoimmune cytopenias. TRB rearrangements were amplified by touch-down multiplex PCR with mixed TRB-A/B primers. TCRdb re-called the multiplex PCR reads and gives one entry per CDR3 protein, without DNA. The specimen's table records 4,500 to 7,000 distinct CDR3 sequences. About 37,500 genome equivalents of blood DNA were amplified for TRB. Sequencing was performed on peripheral blood. These receptors were obtained from a human donor with an autoimmune cytopenia or autoimmune hepatitis (not recorded which).

This clonotype is deemed medium-sized by its frequency. The chain has TRBV30 and TRBJ2-1. The CDR3 consists of 14 residues. Germline V gene data show CDR1 as GTSNPN and CDR2 as SVGIG (reference sequence). CDR3 region: CAWSVNRVGNEQFF.

This clonotype is deemed medium-sized (0.01 to 0.1%) by its frequency. The V and J genes are TRBV27 and TRBJ2-1; TCRdb names TRBD2, which stays unverified in the absence of DNA. Germline CDR1 MNHEY, CDR2 SMNVEV (reference sequence). The CDR3 covers 15 residues. The CDR3 loop reads CASSFGSSGGAKQFF.

J is TRBJ1-2 and V is TRBV12-3 or TRBV12-4. The CDR3 is 15 residues long. CDR3 residues: CASSLGGAGNYGYTF.

This chain uses TRBV7-9 with TRBJ2-7; as DNA is missing, the TRBD2 call by TCRdb cannot be tested. CDR3 length: 18 amino acids. In germline, CDR1 is SEHNR, CDR2 FQNEAQ (reference sequence). The chain's CDR3 is CASSLADYGTNMFYEQYF. Full variable domain (remainder filled in from reference TRBV7-9 and TRBJ2-7): DTGVSQNPRHKITKRGQNVTFRCDPISEHNRLYWYRQTLGQGPEFLTYFQNEAQLEKSRLLSDRFSAERPKGSFSTLEIQRTEQGDSAMYLCASSLADYGTNMFYEQYFGPGTRLTVT.

Measured by frequency, this clonotype is medium-sized (0.01 to 0.1%). The chain employs TRBV6-5 and TRBJ1-2. Germline V CDR1 and CDR2: MNHEY, SVGAGI. The CDR3 spans 13 residues. CDR3 sequence: CASSYFLNYGYTF.

J is TRBJ2-1 and V is TRBV7-9; TCRdb calls TRBD2, which cannot be checked without DNA. The CDR3 sequence is 17 residues long. Per germline, CDR1 SEHNR and CDR2 FQNEAQ (reference sequence). The CDR3: CASSSRRELASYNEQFF.

The V and J genes are TRBV5-4 and TRBJ2-1; lacking DNA, the TRBD2 call made by TCRdb goes unchecked. CDR1 is SGHNT, CDR2 YYREEE, per germline (reference sequence). The CDR3 covers 16 residues. The CDR3 reads CASSLGSGGAGNEQFF.

The chain couples TRBV5-6 to TRBJ1-5; the TCRdb call, TRBD1, lacks DNA for checking. Germline loops: CDR1 SGHDT, CDR2 YYEEEE. CDR3 length: 14 residues. This chain's CDR3 is CASSLGTGNQPQHF.

The J gene is TRBJ1-4, the V gene TRBV30; the D call from TCRdb, TRBD1, cannot be confirmed without DNA. Germline assignment: CDR1 GTSNPN and CDR2 SVGIG (reference sequence). There are 15 residues in the CDR3. CDR3 amino acids: CAWNGGPPEKEKLFF.

This clonotype ranks as medium-sized (0.01 to 0.1%) in terms of frequency. The V call is TRBV19, the J call TRBJ2-7; with no DNA, the TCRdb D assignment of TRBD1 cannot be verified. The germline gives CDR1 LNHDA, CDR2 SQIVND (reference sequence). This CDR3 has 15 amino acids. This CDR3 reads CASSPPTGALYEQYF.

By frequency, this clonotype registers medium-sized. The V gene is TRBV18, the J gene TRBJ1-1. Germline V gene sequence: CDR1 KGHSH, CDR2 LQKENI. This CDR3 spans 17 amino acids. The CDR3 loop reads CASSPRKANLGGVEAFF. Complete variable domain (other parts from reference TRBV18 and TRBJ1-1): NAGVMQNPRHLVRRRGQEARLRCSPMKGHSHVYWYRQLPEEGLKFMVYLQKENIIDESGMPKERFSAEFPKEGPSILRIQQVVRGDSAAYFCASSPRKANLGGVEAFFGQGTRLTVV.

V usage is TRBV20-1 and J usage is TRBJ1-6; the D call of TRBD1 rests on TCRdb alone, since no DNA is present to check it. This CDR3 is built from 13 residues. CDR1 and CDR2 (germline): DFQATT, SNEGSKA (reference sequence). CDR3: CSARRGENSPLHF.

The chain employs TRBV6-5 and TRBJ1-2; TCRdb indicates TRBD1, and absent DNA this call remains unverified. The CDR3 contains 15 residues. The V gene's germline CDR1 is MNHEY and CDR2 SVGAGI. CDR3: CASRDSSGGLGGYTF.

This clonotype is deemed medium-sized by its frequency. This CDR3 is CASSYPLRNTEAFF. This chain joins TRBV6-2 or TRBV6-3 and TRBJ1-1. CDR1 and CDR2 from the germline V gene are MNHEY and SVGEGT. The CDR3 is made up of 14 amino acids.

According to its frequency, this clonotype is medium-sized. The J gene is TRBJ2-1, the V gene TRBV5-6; with no DNA, the TCRdb D assignment of TRBD2 cannot be verified. This CDR3 is built from 15 residues. Germline V gene lookup returns CDR1 SGHDT and CDR2 YYEEEE. This CDR3 reads CASSLRLDSYNEQFF.

By frequency, this clonotype registers medium-sized. This chain connects TRBV7-6 to TRBJ2-7; TCRdb returns TRBD2, unconfirmable since there is no DNA. Germline CDR1 reads SGHVS; CDR2 reads FNYEAQ. This CDR3 spans 16 amino acids. The CDR3 here is CASSLELAGGSYEQYF.

This clonotype is classed as medium-sized by frequency. The rearrangement links TRBV27 to TRBJ1-2; TCRdb returns TRBD1, unconfirmable since there is no DNA. Germline V gives CDR1 MNHEY, CDR2 SMNVEV (reference sequence). The CDR3 runs to 13 residues. This chain's CDR3 is CASSQVGGYGYTF.

This clonotype counts as medium-sized by frequency. The chain links TRBV19 to TRBJ2-7; TCRdb calls TRBD1, which cannot be checked without DNA. CDR1 LNHDA and CDR2 SQIVND come from the germline V gene (reference sequence). The CDR3 consists of 14 residues. CDR3: CASSWTGGGYEQYF.

By frequency, this clonotype registers large. V usage is TRBV29-1 and J usage is TRBJ2-1; the D gene TCRdb calls, TRBD2, cannot be checked with no DNA. Germline lookup yields CDR1 SQVTM and CDR2 ANQGSEA. This CDR3 is 14 amino acids long. The chain's CDR3 is CSVELGGRLEGQFF.

The chain is built from TRBV7-9 and TRBJ2-2; TCRdb designates TRBD1, a call that cannot be tested without DNA. The germline gives CDR1 SEHNR, CDR2 FQNEAQ (reference sequence). The length of the CDR3 is 15 residues. CDR3 loop: CASSSDRGNTGELFF.

The chain is built from TRBV6-5 and TRBJ2-5; TCRdb picks TRBD1, but there is no DNA to check that call. Germline V gene lookup returns CDR1 MNHEY and CDR2 SVGAGI. CDR3 length equals 16 residues. CDR3 residues: CASSLIGGVVGETQYF.

The rearrangement uses TRBV7-2 and TRBJ1-6; TCRdb picks TRBD1, but there is no DNA to check that call. CDR3 size: 15 residues. Germline-derived CDR1 and CDR2 are SGHTA and FQGNSA. CDR3 region: CASSLGGTHNSPLHF.

The rearrangement links TRBV19 to TRBJ1-2; no DNA is available, so the TRBD1 call from TCRdb remains unchecked. This CDR3 contains 15 residues. The germline V gene has CDR1 LNHDA and CDR2 SQIVND (reference sequence). CDR3 protein: CASTPPGLANYGYTF.

This chain uses TRBV20-1 with TRBJ2-2; the D call from TCRdb, TRBD1, cannot be confirmed without DNA. Germline V CDR1 and CDR2: DFQATT, SNEGSKA (reference sequence). The CDR3 sequence is 14 residues long. The CDR3 here is CSASAPQGTGELFF.

V gene TRBV5-6 combines with J gene TRBJ2-1; TCRdb indicates TRBD1, and absent DNA this call remains unverified. Germline CDR1 reads SGHDT; CDR2 reads YYEEEE. The CDR3 runs 15 residues. CDR3 in amino acids: CASSQNGGWFNEQFF.

The V gene is TRBV7-4, the J gene TRBJ1-4; TCRdb outputs TRBD1, but without DNA this stays unchecked. Germline V gives CDR1 SGHVT, CDR2 SQSDAQ. There are 15 residues in the CDR3. The CDR3 sequence is CASSLHVGKGEKLFF.

This clonotype shows up as medium-sized by frequency. The CDR3 is CASSIGIWQGASDTQYF. The chain employs TRBV19 and TRBJ2-3; TCRdb proposes TRBD1, but this gene call is untestable without DNA. The germline CDR1 and CDR2 sequences are LNHDA and SQIVND (reference sequence). The CDR3 loop spans 17 amino acids.

This chain's CDR3 is CASSPGQHEKLFF. The rearrangement joins TRBV7-9 to TRBJ1-4; with no DNA, the TCRdb D assignment of TRBD1 cannot be verified. The CDR3 length is 13 residues. Germline loops: CDR1 SEHNR, CDR2 FQNEAQ (reference sequence).

Considering frequency, this clonotype is medium-sized (0.01 to 0.1%). This sequence joins TRBV19 and TRBJ1-1; checking the TCRdb D call of TRBD1 is not possible without DNA. Germline V gives CDR1 LNHDA, CDR2 SQIVND (reference sequence). This CDR3 contains 16 residues. CDR3 residues: CASSPGKLPRGVEAFF.